This passage covers 29 T cell receptor beta chains from one sample sequenced in a study of CD8 T cell repertoires and HIV-1 epitope variants. This table comes from immunoSEQ multiplex PCR, and its TCRdb copy is limited to in-frame clones, with some not included. The sample yields approximately 2,500 clones, roughly 60% seen once. Their target antigens are unknown. The sample comprised cultured CD8+ T cells derived from PBMCs. Receptor source: a male donor with HIV.

This clone was seen a few times. V and J are TRBV27 and TRBJ1-6, with TRBD1 matching 8 bases. The V segment lost 0 bases and the J segment 9 bases; nucleotides outside the gene matches: 4. The CDR3 is made up of 15 amino acids. CDR1 and CDR2 (germline): MNHEY, SMNVEV (reference sequence). The CDR3: CASSLSAGGPSPLHF. CDR3 coding DNA: TGTGCCAGCAGTTTATCGGCAGGGGGCCCTTCACCCCTCCACTTT.

The chain couples TRBV2 to TRBJ2-7, with TRBD2 matching over 9 bases. CDR1 and CDR2 from the germline V gene are SNHLY and FYNNEI. The CDR3 runs 15 residues. V was pared by 3 bases and J by 3 bases, with 6 bases of the junction left unmatched. DNA of the CDR3: TGTGCCAGCAGTGATTCGCGGGGGGGCGACTACGAGCAGTACTTC. It yields the protein CASSDSRGGDYEQYF.

J is TRBJ2-1 and V is TRBV5-1; 7 nucleotides match TRBD2. Germline values: CDR1 SGHRS, CDR2 YFSETQ. CDR3 length equals 16 residues. Trimming at V came to 0 bases and at J to 4 bases, leaving 7 bases not matched to a gene. CDR3 residues: CASSLDAGASYNEQFF. As DNA, the CDR3 is TGCGCCAGCAGCTTGGATGCGGGAGCCTCTTACAATGAGCAGTTCTTC.

This clone showed up just a few times. The J gene is TRBJ1-1, the V gene TRBV19, with D possibly TRBD1 on 5 matching bases. This CDR3 has 13 residues. Germline CDR1 is LNHDA and CDR2 is SQIVND (reference sequence). V shed 7 bases and J shed 3 bases, with 12 bases lying between them. The CDR3 nucleotides read TGTGCCAGTACCCTGGGACTCTACACTGAAGCTTTCTTT. The encoded protein is CASTLGLYTEAFF.

Only a few counts were recorded for this clone. This chain uses TRBV28 with TRBJ2-3; D is unclear. The CDR3 is made up of 14 amino acids. Germline V gene lookup returns CDR1 MDHEN and CDR2 SYDVKM. V lost 5 bases and J lost 0, with 9 bases in between. The chain's CDR3 is CASSPVVSTDTQYF. CDR3 coding DNA: TGTGCCAGCAGTCCGGTAGTAAGCACAGATACGCAGTATTTT.

V gene TRBV30 combines with J gene TRBJ2-3; D perhaps matches TRBD2 (5 bases). The CDR3 spans 15 residues. Trimming took 0 bases from V and 3 from J, leaving 13 bases between them. Germline V gene lookup returns CDR1 GTSNPN and CDR2 SVGIG (reference sequence). Written as DNA, the CDR3 is TGTGCCTGGAGTGTATATGGAGGCGGGACAGATACGCAGTATTTT. This encodes CAWSVYGGGTDTQYF.

Within the sample, this clone is large. The gene calls are TRBV4-3 and TRBJ1-4; no definite D call. Germline V gene data show CDR1 as LGHNA and CDR2 as YSLEER. With 0 bases removed from V and 0 bases from J, the gap between germline ends came to 17 bases. This CDR3 is built from 19 residues. The CDR3 loop reads CASSQDSTGNIATNEKLFF. DNA of the CDR3: TGCGCCAGCAGCCAAGATTCAACGGGGAACATTGCAACTAATGAAAAACTGTTTTTT.

This chain joins TRBV28 and TRBJ2-5; 11 nucleotides agree with TRBD2. Germline V gene lookup returns CDR1 MDHEN and CDR2 SYDVKM. V was clipped by 10 bases and J by 1 base; unmatched bases: 2. There are 13 residues in the CDR3. CDR3 coding DNA: TGTGCCACCCTAGCGGGGGGCCAAGAGACCCAGTACTTC. Amino acid sequence: CATLAGGQETQYF.

This chain joins TRBV2 and TRBJ1-3; the match to TRBD1 covers 11 bases. CDR3 length: 17 residues. CDR1 and CDR2 (germline): SNHLY, FYNNEI. J was trimmed by 1 base and V by 3 bases; bases with no gene match: 5. CDR3 in DNA: TGTGCCAGCAGTGATATCGGACAGGGGGCTTCTGGAAACACCATATATTTT. Protein product: CASSDIGQGASGNTIYF.

The chain has TRBV14 and TRBJ2-3, with TRBD2 identical over 7 bases. The CDR3 spans 17 residues. V shed 0 bases, J shed 5 bases, and the junction held 11 bases outside the gene matches. CDR1 SGHDN and CDR2 FVKESK come from the germline V gene. The CDR3 coding sequence is TGTGCCAGCAGCCAAGATAGGAGGGAGGGCCGGGGAGATACGCAGTATTTT. This encodes CASSQDRREGRGDTQYF.

The chain links TRBV6-5 to TRBJ1-1; no clear D gene. The CDR3 has 14 residues. V gave up 0 bases and J gave up 6 bases, with 11 bases separating them. Germline CDR1 MNHEY, CDR2 SVGAGI. The CDR3 is CASSYSAGGAEAFF. The CDR3 bases are TGTGCCAGCAGTTACTCGGCGGGTGGGGCTGAAGCTTTCTTT.

In its sample, this clone was seen a few times. V and J are TRBV18 and TRBJ2-3; 7 positions match TRBD1. This CDR3 has 16 amino acids. The V gene's germline CDR1 is KGHSH and CDR2 LQKENI. The V gene end was trimmed by 1 base and the J gene end by 2 bases; junction bases not matched to a gene: 6. CDR3 region: CASSPLGGSTTDTQYF. CDR3 sequence (DNA): TGTGCCAGCTCACCACTAGGGGGCAGTACCACAGATACGCAGTATTTT.

This sequence joins TRBV4-1 and TRBJ2-7, with 11 bases that match TRBD2. Germline V gene lookup returns CDR1 MGHRA and CDR2 YSYEKL. V lost 1 base to trimming and J lost 7 bases; unmatched junction nucleotides: 3. This CDR3 is built from 14 residues. CDR3 loop: CASSQGLAGSEQYF. The CDR3 DNA follows: TGCGCCAGCAGCCAAGGACTAGCGGGAAGTGAGCAGTACTTC.

The rearrangement joins TRBV15 to TRBJ1-5; D not certain. In germline, CDR1 is LNHNV, CDR2 YYDKDF (reference sequence). This CDR3 contains 18 residues. V dropped 0 bases and J dropped 0 bases, with 15 bases sitting between them. The CDR3 loop reads CATSREQLTRYSNQPQHF. The CDR3 coding sequence is TGTGCCACCAGCAGAGAACAATTGACACGATATAGCAATCAGCCCCAGCATTTT.

The chain employs TRBV4-3 and TRBJ2-7; D is uncertain. CDR1 is LGHNA, CDR2 YSLEER, per germline. The CDR3 extends over 15 amino acids. The ends were cut back, 0 bases at V and 1 base at J, with 10 bases in the middle. In nucleotides, the CDR3 is TGCGCCAGCAGCCAAGAGGCAGGCCTTTCCTACGAGCAGTACTTC. Amino acid sequence: CASSQEAGLSYEQYF.

This CDR3 reads CASSIGPRDQDGYTF. CDR3 bases: TGTGCCAGTAGTATAGGGCCCAGGGACCAGGATGGCTACACCTTC. This sequence joins TRBV19 and TRBJ1-2; TRBD1 might be the D (5 bases). This CDR3 region has 15 residues. Germline loops: CDR1 LNHDA, CDR2 SQIVND (reference sequence). V dropped 1 base and J dropped 6 bases, with 15 bases sitting between them.

This clone came up once. The chain links TRBV5-6 to TRBJ2-7, with 7 nucleotides matching TRBD2. V lost 4 bases, J lost 5 bases, and 6 bases stayed unmatched. The germline V gene encodes CDR1 SGHDT and CDR2 YYEEEE. The CDR3 has 13 residues. The CDR3, as DNA: TGTGCCAGCAGCAGCGGGACTCTCCACGAGCAGTACTTC. Translation gives CASSSGTLHEQYF.

The table lists this clone with a few counts. This rearrangement joins TRBV10-2 to TRBJ2-7; maybe TRBD2 (6 bases). This CDR3 spans 16 amino acids. With 6 bases removed from V and 2 bases from J, the gap between germline ends came to 20 bases. Germline lookup yields CDR1 WSHSY and CDR2 SAAADI. The DNA for the CDR3 is TGCGCCAGCAGGGGGGGATGGGGCAAGGGTACCTACGAGCAGTACTTC. This encodes CASRGGWGKGTYEQYF.

The chain employs TRBV28 and TRBJ2-7, with 9 bases matching TRBD1. The CDR3 is 14 residues long. The germline gives CDR1 MDHEN, CDR2 SYDVKM. The V and J ends lost 6 bases and 4 bases, in that order; junction bases with no gene match: 7. The CDR3 loop is CASRTGGDGYEQYF. The CDR3 nucleotides are TGTGCCAGCAGAACAGGGGGCGATGGGTACGAGCAGTACTTC.

The chain links TRBV13 to TRBJ2-7; 9 positions match TRBD1. Trimming removed 5 bases from V and 3 bases from J; junction bases left unmatched: 5. Germline assignment: CDR1 PRHDT and CDR2 FYEKMQ (reference sequence). The CDR3 is 14 amino acids. CDR3 DNA sequence: TGTGCCAGCAGCCAGGGACAGGGCGACTACGAGCAGTACTTC. It translates to CASSQGQGDYEQYF.

The sample holds a few counts of this clone. The rearrangement links TRBV4-3 to TRBJ1-5; D call uncertain. CDR3 length: 14 residues. With 3 bases removed from V and 3 bases from J, the gap between germline ends came to 9 bases. Germline values: CDR1 LGHNA, CDR2 YSLEER. The CDR3 here is CASSHGLLNQPQHF. CDR3 coding DNA: TGCGCCAGCAGCCATGGACTGCTCAATCAGCCCCAGCATTTT.

The chain recombines TRBV7-9 with TRBJ1-5, with TRBD1 identical over 7 bases. V was clipped by 4 bases and J by 4 bases; unmatched bases: 4. Germline CDR1 SEHNR, CDR2 FQNEAQ (reference sequence). CDR3 length: 14 amino acids. The chain's CDR3 is CASSSSGGNQPQHF. CDR3 coding DNA: TGTGCCAGCAGCTCGTCAGGGGGGAATCAGCCCCAGCATTTT.

The genes are TRBV19 and TRBJ2-1; 12 nucleotides agree with TRBD2. The CDR3 has 17 residues. In germline, CDR1 is LNHDA, CDR2 SQIVND (reference sequence). Trimming removed 9 bases from V and 4 bases from J; junction bases left unmatched: 13. The CDR3 here is CASQLAGGSRVYNEQFF. The CDR3 DNA follows: TGTGCCAGCCAACTAGCGGGAGGCTCCAGGGTATACAATGAGCAGTTCTTC.

The chain is built from TRBV19 and TRBJ2-7, with D possibly being TRBD2 (7 bases). This CDR3 is built from 15 residues. The V gene lost 3 bases and the J gene lost 7 bases, with 19 bases spanning the gap. The germline V gene has CDR1 LNHDA and CDR2 SQIVND (reference sequence). CDR3: CASSMEVGGRREQYF. For the CDR3, the DNA is TGTGCCAGTAGTATGGAGGTGGGGGGGCGTAGGGAGCAGTACTTC.

The genes are TRBV7-6 and TRBJ1-1; 8 nucleotides line up with TRBD1. Germline V lookup: CDR1 SGHVS, CDR2 FNYEAQ. The CDR3 extends over 14 amino acids. The V gene end was trimmed by 5 bases and the J gene end by 5 bases; junction bases not matched to a gene: 7. The CDR3 loop reads CASSRRGLATEAFF. The CDR3, as DNA: TGTGCCAGCAGCCGCAGGGGGCTCGCAACTGAAGCTTTCTTT.

The chain uses TRBV5-4 and TRBJ1-3; no clear D. CDR3 length equals 13 residues. Germline values: CDR1 SGHNT, CDR2 YYREEE (reference sequence). With 2 bases removed from V and 4 bases from J, the gap between germline ends came to 7 bases. The DNA for the CDR3 is TGTGCCAGCAGCTTCGTTGGGGGAAACACCATATATTTT. It codes for CASSFVGGNTIYF.

The chain links TRBV21-1 to TRBJ1-6. TRBV21-1 is a pseudogene locus. There are 17 residues in the CDR3. CDR3 coding DNA: TGTGCCAGCAGCTTTTACCACGTATGCTCCTATAATTCACCCCTCCACTTT. Encoded protein: CASSFYHVCSYNSPLHF.

The chain links TRBV13 to TRBJ1-1, with 7 bases aligning to TRBD1. Germline V lookup: CDR1 PRHDT, CDR2 FYEKMQ (reference sequence). After removal of 4 bases from V and 3 bases from J, the junction contained 14 bases not matched to a gene. The CDR3 totals 17 residues. CDR3 nucleotides: TGTGCCAGCAGCTCCCAGGGGGATAGAGCGTTGGACACTGAAGCTTTCTTT. Encoded protein: CASSSQGDRALDTEAFF. Full variable domain (rest looked up from reference TRBV13 and TRBJ1-1): AAGVIQSPRHLIKEKRETATLKCYPIPRHDTVYWYQQGPGQDPQFLISFYEKMQSDKGSIPDRFSAQQFSDYHSELNMSSLELGDSALYFCASSSQGDRALDTEAFFGQGTRLTVV.

The chain has TRBV9 and TRBJ2-1; D is tentatively TRBD1 or TRBD2 (5 bases each). The ends were cut back, 0 bases at V and 5 bases at J, with 15 bases in the middle. Germline values: CDR1 SGDLS, CDR2 YYNGEE. This CDR3 has 16 residues. The CDR3 loop is CASSVVPGTDHNEQFF. The DNA for the CDR3 is TGTGCCAGCAGCGTAGTCCCCGGGACGGATCACAATGAGCAGTTCTTC.